Below, 30 T cell receptor beta chains from the same sample are listed, as sequenced in a study of blood T cell repertoires in COVID-19. Profiled with immunoSEQ multiplex PCR; TCRdb holds only in-frame clones, not every one. The table shows around 350,000 clones, with approximately 86% occurring only once. Sequencing input: peripheral blood. Receptors were obtained from a human donor in a cohort sampled during active COVID-19.

The CDR3 nucleotides read TGTGCCAGCAGTCGAGTACAGAGACAAGAGACCCAGTACTTC. Its protein product is CASSRVQRQETQYF. The rearrangement joins TRBV5-5 to TRBJ2-5; D is undetermined. Germline-derived CDR1 and CDR2 are SGHKS and YYEKEE (reference sequence). Trimming cost V 5 bases and J 2 bases, with 13 bases left between them. The CDR3 length is 14 residues. The whole variable domain, remainder taken from reference TRBV5-5 and TRBJ2-5, is DAGVTQSPTHLIKTRGQQVTLRCSPISGHKSVSWYQQVLGQGPQFIFQYYEKEERGRGNFPDRFSARQFPNYSSELNVNALLLGDSALYLCASSRVQRQETQYFGPGTRLLVL.

The chain links TRBV9 to TRBJ2-3, with D tentatively TRBD2 (5 bases). The CDR3 length is 13 residues. Germline V CDR1 and CDR2: SGDLS, YYNGEE. V lost 2 bases and J lost 3, with 7 bases in between. CDR3 DNA sequence: TGTGCCAGCAGCGTGGACTCTACAGATACGCAGTATTTT. It encodes CASSVDSTDTQYF.

V gene TRBV5-1 combines with J gene TRBJ1-2, with TRBD1 matching 8 bases. The V segment lost 0 bases and the J segment 7 bases; nucleotides outside the gene matches: 11. Germline V gene lookup returns CDR1 SGHRS and CDR2 YFSETQ. The CDR3 runs to 16 residues. The CDR3 sequence is CASSLDLDRGVRGYTF. The CDR3 DNA reads TGCGCCAGCAGCTTGGACCTAGACAGGGGAGTGCGTGGCTACACCTTC.

This sequence joins TRBV9 and TRBJ2-3, with 9 bases lining up with TRBD1. The CDR3 has 13 amino acids. The V and J ends lost 3 bases and 4 bases, in that order; junction bases with no gene match: 0. The V gene's germline CDR1 is SGDLS and CDR2 YYNGEE. CDR3 loop: CASSDRGPDTQYF. DNA of the CDR3: TGTGCCAGCAGCGACAGGGGGCCAGATACGCAGTATTTT.

The rearrangement uses TRBV21-1 and TRBJ2-1; the tabulated D call, TRBD2, remains unverified against the DNA. TRBV21-1 is labeled a pseudogene. The CDR3 is 17 residues long. CDR3 DNA: TGTGCCAGCAGCAAAGAGTCCGCTAGCGGGAGGAAAAATGAGCAGTTCTTC. Translating it yields CASSKESASGRKNEQFF.

The chain is built from TRBV11-2 and TRBJ2-1, with 9 bases fitting TRBD2. CDR1 is SGHAT, CDR2 FQNNGV, per germline. The V segment lost 6 bases and the J segment 0 bases; nucleotides outside the gene matches: 9. CDR3 length: 17 amino acids. CDR3 DNA sequence: TGTGCCAGCAGACCGTTCAGCGGGGGGTTCTCCTACAATGAGCAGTTCTTC. This translates into CASRPFSGGFSYNEQFF.

The rearrangement joins TRBV9 to TRBJ2-3, with 7 bases that match TRBD1. In germline, CDR1 is SGDLS, CDR2 YYNGEE. CDR3 length: 17 amino acids. V lost 5 bases to trimming and J lost 2 bases; unmatched junction nucleotides: 14. The CDR3 here is CASRKGAGSPYTDTQYF. CDR3 sequence (DNA): TGTGCCAGCAGGAAGGGGGCGGGCAGCCCTTACACAGATACGCAGTATTTT.

The gene calls are TRBV28 and TRBJ2-7; 13 nucleotides agree with TRBD2. CDR1 and CDR2 from the germline V gene are MDHEN and SYDVKM. Trimming at V came to 7 bases and at J to 4 bases, leaving 4 bases not matched to a gene. The CDR3 runs to 14 residues. The CDR3 region is CASTGTSGNYEQYF. The CDR3 region has the DNA TGTGCCAGCACCGGGACTAGCGGGAATTACGAGCAGTACTTC.

The chain couples TRBV6-2 or TRBV6-3 to TRBJ2-7, with 9 positions matching TRBD1. Unmatched junction bases numbered 1, after V lost 1 base and J lost 0 bases. The CDR3 loop spans 15 amino acids. Germline values: CDR1 MNHEY, CDR2 SVGEGT. The CDR3 protein is CASSYLGQGSYEQYF. The CDR3 DNA follows: TGTGCCAGCAGTTACTTGGGACAGGGCTCCTACGAGCAGTACTTC.

Turning to this clone: Other DNA sequences within the sample encode an identical CDR3. V is TRBV30 and J is TRBJ1-2; D call uncertain. This CDR3 has 12 residues. Germline V gene lookup returns CDR1 GTSNPN and CDR2 SVGIG (reference sequence). The V end was cut by 3 bases, the J end by 2 bases, with 7 bases between. As DNA, the CDR3 is TGTGCCTGGAGGCCCGGGAACTATGGCTACACCTTC. Translated: CAWRPGNYGYTF.

The chain employs TRBV9 and TRBJ1-4; 10 bases are a match to TRBD1. Germline V gene lookup returns CDR1 SGDLS and CDR2 YYNGEE. With V trimmed by 4 bases and J by 6 bases, 6 bases remained unmatched. The CDR3 sequence is 15 residues long. CDR3 loop: CASSPRDRGDEKLFF. Written as DNA, the CDR3 is TGTGCCAGCAGCCCACGGGACAGGGGAGATGAAAAACTGTTTTTT. The entire variable domain, with the rest obtained from reference TRBV9 and TRBJ1-4, is as follows: DSGVTQTPKHLITATGQRVTLRCSPRSGDLSVYWYQQSLDQGLQFLIQYYNGEERAKGNILERFSAQQFPDLHSELNLSSLELGDSALYFCASSPRDRGDEKLFFGSGTQLSVL.

The chain joins TRBV28 to TRBJ1-4, with D hard to call. V was clipped by 7 bases and J by 0 bases, with 15 bases between them. The V gene's germline CDR1 is MDHEN and CDR2 SYDVKM. There are 16 residues in the CDR3. The CDR3 region is CASNPHGRATNEKLFF. The DNA for the CDR3 is TGTGCCAGCAACCCGCACGGTCGTGCAACTAATGAAAAACTGTTTTTT.

This clone has a handful of counts. The chain uses TRBV4-2 and TRBJ1-2; D unresolved. The germline V gene has CDR1 LGHNA and CDR2 YNFKEQ. V was cut by 3 bases and J by 4 bases, with 15 bases left in between. This CDR3 is 15 amino acids long. CDR3 loop: CASSHPRESGYGYTF. The CDR3 nucleotides read TGTGCCAGCAGCCATCCACGGGAGTCGGGCTATGGCTACACCTTC.

The chain joins TRBV7-2 to TRBJ1-1; tentatively, D is TRBD1 (5 bases). Trimming stripped 5 bases from V and 7 bases from J, with 23 bases between. Germline assignment: CDR1 SGHTA and CDR2 FQGNSA. This CDR3 has 16 residues. The CDR3 loop reads CASSRGGGAGEGEAFF. CDR3 nucleotide sequence: TGTGCCAGCAGCCGGGGGGGAGGAGCAGGAGAGGGTGAAGCTTTCTTT. The variable domain in full, completed from reference TRBV7-2 and TRBJ1-1, reads GAGVSQSPSNKVTEKGKDVELRCDPISGHTALYWYRQSLGQGLEFLIYFQGNSAPDKSGLPSDRFSAERTGGSVSTLTIQRTQQEDSAVYLCASSRGGGAGEGEAFFGQGTRLTVV.

The chain carries TRBV19 and TRBJ2-7; no reliable D call. V shed 3 bases and J shed 2 bases, with 11 bases lying between them. The CDR3 sequence is 14 residues long. From germline, CDR1 is LNHDA and CDR2 SQIVND (reference sequence). CDR3 region: CASSIGPIPYEQYF. CDR3 bases: TGTGCCAGTAGTATTGGTCCTATACCCTACGAGCAGTACTTC.

The genes are TRBV7-9 and TRBJ1-3; the match to TRBD1 covers 7 bases. The CDR3 loop spans 15 amino acids. The junction had 0 bases not matched to a gene; V was cut back by 1 base and J by 0 bases. CDR1 SEHNR and CDR2 FQNEAQ come from the germline V gene (reference sequence). CDR3 sequence reads: CASSLGQGSGNTIYF. The CDR3 nucleotides read TGTGCCAGCAGCTTAGGACAGGGCTCTGGAAACACCATATATTTT.

The chain carries TRBV6-6 and TRBJ1-2, with D unresolved. Trimming shortened V by 5 bases and J by 6 bases, and 10 bases separated the two germline ends. Per germline, CDR1 MNHNY and CDR2 SVGAGI (reference sequence). The CDR3 loop spans 12 amino acids. The CDR3: CASSATVDGYTF. The CDR3 nucleotides are TGTGCCAGCAGTGCAACAGTCGATGGCTACACCTTC.

This clone was observed once. The CDR3: CASSLWSQPQHF. CDR3 coding DNA: TGTGCCAGCAGTTTGTGGAGTCAGCCCCAGCATTTT. This chain links TRBV12-3 or TRBV12-4 with TRBJ1-5; no reliable D call. V was cut by 3 bases and J by 6 bases, with 6 bases left in between. This CDR3 comprises 12 residues.

V usage is TRBV5-1 and J usage is TRBJ2-7; D perhaps matches TRBD2 (5 bases). Trimming left V 0 bases short and J 2 bases short, with 12 bases between. CDR1 and CDR2 (germline): SGHRS, YFSETQ. The CDR3 spans 15 residues. As DNA, the CDR3 is TGCGCCAGCAGCTTGGTTTCGGGGTTTACCTACGAGCAGTACTTC. This translates into CASSLVSGFTYEQYF.

This sequence joins TRBV6-5 and TRBJ1-1, with TRBD1 matching 7 bases. The CDR3 has 15 residues. The germline CDR1 and CDR2 sequences are MNHEY and SVGAGI. V was pared by 6 bases and J by 1 base, with 8 bases of the junction left unmatched. The CDR3 reads CASSRGTGRNTEAFF. CDR3 coding DNA: TGTGCCAGCAGCAGGGGGACCGGGAGGAACACTGAAGCTTTCTTT.

J is TRBJ2-3 and V is TRBV28; 13 nucleotides line up with TRBD2. The V gene's germline CDR1 is MDHEN and CDR2 SYDVKM. The ends lost 4 bases at V and 2 bases at J; junction bases unmatched: 9. The CDR3 spans 18 residues. CDR3 sequence reads: CASSSGLAGVRATDTQYF. The CDR3, as DNA: TGTGCCAGCAGTTCAGGACTAGCGGGAGTCCGCGCCACAGATACGCAGTATTTT.

This chain joins TRBV2 and TRBJ1-2; no definite D call. Trimming took 8 bases from V and 4 from J, leaving 14 bases between them. Per the germline V gene, CDR1 is SNHLY and CDR2 is FYNNEI. The CDR3 spans 13 residues. CDR3: CASGPPEGYGYTF. CDR3 sequence (DNA): TGTGCCAGCGGTCCCCCGGAGGGCTATGGCTACACCTTC.

CDR3 in amino acids: CASSPYRGPYEQYF. The CDR3, as DNA: TGTGCCAGCTCACCATACAGGGGACCCTACGAGCAGTACTTC. J is TRBJ2-7 and V is TRBV18, with 7 positions matching TRBD1. CDR3 length equals 14 residues. Germline-derived CDR1 and CDR2 are KGHSH and LQKENI. The junction had 3 bases not matched to a gene; V was cut back by 2 bases and J by 2 bases.

The V and J genes are TRBV9 and TRBJ1-2, with a weak D call TRBD1 (5 bases). V dropped 0 bases and J dropped 5 bases, with 11 bases sitting between them. This CDR3 has 14 residues. In germline, CDR1 is SGDLS, CDR2 YYNGEE. The CDR3 sequence is CASSVVPGSYGYTF. As DNA, the CDR3 is TGTGCCAGCAGCGTAGTTCCAGGGTCGTATGGCTACACCTTC.

Worth noting for this clone: A read error may be the cause here, since a much bigger clone is one base away. Other DNA sequences of this sample code for an identical CDR3. The chain has TRBV11-3 and TRBJ1-1; TRBD1 might be the D (6 bases). Germline CDR1 is SGHNT and CDR2 is YENEEA. The V end lost 5 bases, the J end lost 1 base, and 8 bases lay between the germline ends. The CDR3 consists of 13 residues. The chain's CDR3 is CASSQGGNTEAFF. CDR3 bases: TGTGCCAGCAGCCAAGGGGGGAACACTGAAGCTTTCTTT.

This clone was detected only once. The CDR3 nucleotides are TGTGCCAGCAGTGAAAGGGGGACCACCTCTAGCAATCAGCCCCAGCATTTT. It yields the protein CASSERGTTSSNQPQHF. The rearrangement joins TRBV2 to TRBJ1-5; tentative D call: TRBD1 (6 bases). V lost 2 bases and J lost 0, with 14 bases in between. This CDR3 has 17 amino acids. CDR1 is SNHLY, CDR2 FYNNEI, per germline.

The chain has TRBV9 and TRBJ2-1; 8 bases agree with TRBD2. This CDR3 has 16 amino acids. Germline V lookup: CDR1 SGDLS, CDR2 YYNGEE. The V segment lost 0 bases and the J segment 1 base; nucleotides outside the gene matches: 3. This CDR3 reads CASSVVAGPSYNEQFF. For the CDR3, the DNA is TGTGCCAGCAGCGTAGTAGCGGGGCCTTCCTACAATGAGCAGTTCTTC.

The chain uses TRBV30 and TRBJ1-3; no reliable D call. V lost 7 bases and J lost 1, with 11 bases in between. This CDR3 spans 13 amino acids. Per germline, CDR1 GTSNPN and CDR2 SVGIG (reference sequence). The CDR3 sequence is CALAHGSGNTIYF. In DNA, the CDR3 is TGTGCCTTGGCCCACGGGTCTGGAAACACCATATATTTT.

The chain uses TRBV6-2 or TRBV6-3 and TRBJ2-5; 10 positions agree with TRBD2. J was trimmed by 8 bases and V by 5 bases; bases with no gene match: 11. Germline CDR1 and CDR2: MNHEY and SVGEGT. The CDR3 spans 15 residues. The chain's CDR3 is CASSRLAGARDTQYF. CDR3 bases: TGTGCCAGCAGTCGACTAGCGGGCGCGAGGGATACCCAGTACTTC.

The chain links TRBV7-3 to TRBJ2-1; TRBD2 matches 8 bases. With V trimmed by 11 bases and J by 0 bases, 9 bases remained unmatched. Per germline, CDR1 SGHTA and CDR2 FQGTGA. The CDR3 has 15 amino acids. This CDR3 reads CAVGQRGSSYNEQFF. The CDR3 DNA follows: TGTGCCGTAGGTCAGCGGGGGAGCTCCTACAATGAGCAGTTCTTC.